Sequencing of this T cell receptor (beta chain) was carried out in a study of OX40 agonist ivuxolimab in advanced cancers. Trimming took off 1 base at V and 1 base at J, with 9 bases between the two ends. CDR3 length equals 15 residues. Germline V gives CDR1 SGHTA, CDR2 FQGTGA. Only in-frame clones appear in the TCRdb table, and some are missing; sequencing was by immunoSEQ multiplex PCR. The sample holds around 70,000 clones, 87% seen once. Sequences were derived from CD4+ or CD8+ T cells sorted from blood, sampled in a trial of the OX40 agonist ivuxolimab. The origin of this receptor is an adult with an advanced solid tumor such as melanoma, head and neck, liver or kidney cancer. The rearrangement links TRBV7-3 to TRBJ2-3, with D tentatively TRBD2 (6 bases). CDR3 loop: CASSLSGAGTDTQYF. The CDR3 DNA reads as TGTGCCAGCAGCTTAAGCGGGGCCGGCACAGATACGCAGTATTTT.